The 30 T cell receptor beta chains in this list originate from one sample, sequenced in a study of CD8 T cells in Susac syndrome. The RNA input was roughly 0.45 to 1 ug, and it was reverse transcribed with random hexamers. TCRdb called the immunoSEQ multiplex PCR reads again in MiXCR, with one record for every CDR3 protein. Among around 90,000 distinct CDR3 sequences listed, roughly 96% were seen once. What was sequenced was CD8+ T cells from PBMCs. The receptors were gathered from a human donor with Susac syndrome.

V is TRBV28 and J is TRBJ2-7, with 9 bases lining up with TRBD2. The V gene end was trimmed by 4 bases and the J gene end by 1 base; junction bases not matched to a gene: 11. Germline V CDR1 and CDR2: MDHEN, SYDVKM. The CDR3 spans 17 residues. The CDR3 loop is CASSSMGLAKRSYEQYF. The CDR3 DNA reads TGTGCCAGCAGTTCTATGGGACTAGCAAAAAGGTCCTACGAGCAGTACTTC.

The V and J genes are TRBV4-3 and TRBJ2-7; 8 bases are a match to TRBD2. The CDR3 covers 17 residues. Germline V gives CDR1 LGHNA, CDR2 YSLEER. J lost 0 bases, V lost 0 bases, and 7 bases had no gene match. The CDR3 bases are TGCGCCAGCAGCCAAGATCACCAGCGGGGGCCCTCCTACGAGCAGTACTTC. Its translation is CASSQDHQRGPSYEQYF.

The chain links TRBV2 to TRBJ1-1; TRBD1 is a possible D gene (5 bases). This CDR3 contains 10 residues. Germline loops: CDR1 SNHLY, CDR2 FYNNEI. DNA of the CDR3: TGTCTTGTGGGGACCACTGAAGCTTTCTTT. It encodes CLVGTTEAFF.

This rearrangement joins TRBV7-9 to TRBJ1-2; 7 bases match TRBD1. Germline CDR1 is SEHNR and CDR2 is FQNEAQ (reference sequence). The V and J ends lost 5 bases and 4 bases, in that order; junction bases with no gene match: 16. There are 17 residues in the CDR3. The CDR3 DNA is TGTGCCAGCAGCAACCCCGGGACAGAGTACATGGTCTATGGCTACACCTTC. Its translation is CASSNPGTEYMVYGYTF.

This clonotype was seen a single time. J is TRBJ2-3 and V is TRBV24-1, with 9 bases matching TRBD2. The junction had 6 bases not matched to a gene; V was cut back by 3 bases and J by 3 bases. Per germline, CDR1 KGHDR and CDR2 SFDVKD. The CDR3 loop spans 16 amino acids. This chain's CDR3 is CATSDPGSGGTDTQYF. Here the CDR3 DNA reads TGTGCCACCAGTGATCCTGGTAGCGGGGGAACAGATACGCAGTATTTT.

This chain uses TRBV20-1 with TRBJ1-1; a weak D match, TRBD1 (6 bases). This CDR3 spans 12 amino acids. CDR1 DFQATT and CDR2 SNEGSKA come from the germline V gene (reference sequence). V lost 5 bases and J 7 bases, leaving 14 bases between the germline ends. The CDR3 reads CSALGGGVEAFF. CDR3 DNA: TGCAGTGCTTTAGGGGGAGGGGTTGAAGCTTTCTTT.

J is TRBJ2-7 and V is TRBV21-1; the table's D gene call, TRBD1, was not cross checked with the DNA. TRBV21-1 is a documented pseudogene. CDR3 length: 13 residues. CDR3 bases: TGTGCCAGCAGTTCCAGTGGGGGCTACGAGCAGTACTTC. Protein product: CASSSSGGYEQYF.

The rearrangement joins TRBV15 to TRBJ2-7, with 7 bases fitting TRBD1. J gave up 2 bases and V 5 bases, and 15 bases lay outside the gene matches. From germline, CDR1 is LNHNV and CDR2 YYDKDF (reference sequence). The CDR3 contains 17 residues. This CDR3 is CATSPPRRGQKTYEQYF. CDR3 coding DNA: TGTGCCACCAGCCCTCCGAGAAGGGGACAGAAGACCTACGAGCAGTACTTC.

The V and J genes are TRBV7-9 and TRBJ2-5, with 10 positions matching TRBD1. CDR1 and CDR2 from the germline V gene are SEHNR and FQNEAQ (reference sequence). This CDR3 is 16 amino acids long. V gave up 5 bases and J gave up 3 bases; unmatched junction bases: 9. The CDR3 DNA sequence: TGTGCCAGCAGCCTAAACCCCGGACAGGGGGAAGAGACCCAGTACTTC. It encodes CASSLNPGQGEETQYF.

This chain uses TRBV11-2 with TRBJ1-6; 9 nucleotides align to TRBD1. V dropped 4 bases and J dropped 9; count of bases not matched to a gene: 10. Germline V gene lookup returns CDR1 SGHAT and CDR2 FQNNGV. This CDR3 is built from 16 residues. CDR3 sequence: CASSWGRDRVASPLHF. The CDR3, as DNA: TGTGCCAGCAGCTGGGGCCGGGACAGGGTAGCTTCACCCCTCCACTTT.

As regards this clonotype: The junction departs from germline at one end; a sequencing error may be responsible. The chain links TRBV5-1 to TRBJ2-7; D uncertain. Germline CDR1 is SGHRS and CDR2 is YFSETQ. This CDR3 is built from 9 residues. The CDR3: CASSLDGCF. The CDR3 nucleotides read TGCGCCAGCAGTCTGGACGGATGCTTC.

In this sample, this clonotype turned up once. This chain uses TRBV7-9 with TRBJ2-7; a possible D gene is TRBD2 (6 bases). This CDR3 contains 13 residues. Per the germline V gene, CDR1 is SEHNR and CDR2 is FQNEAQ (reference sequence). Trimming left V 3 bases short and J 5 bases short, with 11 bases between. The CDR3 bases are TGTGCCAGCAGCTTTTCGGGGGAAAACGAGCAGTACTTC. Translating gives CASSFSGENEQYF.

The rearrangement uses TRBV25-1 and TRBJ2-7; D ambiguous. Germline CDR1 and CDR2: MGHDK and SYGVNS. The CDR3 has 13 residues. Trimming left V 2 bases short and J 3 bases short, with 8 bases between. In nucleotides, the CDR3 is TGTGCCAGCAGTGAAGCACCGGGCTACGAGCAGTACTTC. As protein: CASSEAPGYEQYF.

J is TRBJ1-1 and V is TRBV9; perhaps TRBD1 as D (5 bases). Trimming removed 3 bases from V and 0 bases from J, with 18 bases in between. In germline, CDR1 is SGDLS, CDR2 YYNGEE. This CDR3 comprises 17 residues. CDR3 in amino acids: CASSAGWRAGMNTEAFF. The CDR3 DNA sequence: TGTGCCAGCAGCGCTGGGTGGCGGGCAGGGATGAACACTGAAGCTTTCTTT.

The CDR3 DNA reads as TGCAGTGCTAGAGGCCAGATTAGCAATCAGCCCCAGCATTTT. This codes for CSARGQISNQPQHF. The rearrangement joins TRBV20-1 to TRBJ1-5; D call uncertain. V was pared by 1 base and J by 0 bases, with 7 bases between. CDR3 length equals 14 residues. Germline V gene sequence: CDR1 DFQATT, CDR2 SNEGSKA (reference sequence).

The chain combines TRBV6-5 with TRBJ1-4, with a tentative D call TRBD1 (5 bases). Trimming removed 0 bases at V and 1 base at J, with 12 bases between. CDR3 length: 17 residues. CDR1 and CDR2 from the germline V gene are MNHEY and SVGAGI. CDR3 DNA sequence: TGTGCCAGCAGTTACTCACCGGGCGGGGGAACTAATGAAAAACTGTTTTTT. Translation gives CASSYSPGGGTNEKLFF.

This rearrangement joins TRBV27 to TRBJ2-3; D unclear. The germline V gene encodes CDR1 MNHEY and CDR2 SMNVEV (reference sequence). V lost 6 bases and J 7 bases, leaving 8 bases between the germline ends. The CDR3 runs to 11 residues. The CDR3 region is CASSSAHTQYF. Written as DNA, the CDR3 is TGTGCCAGCAGCTCCGCACATACGCAGTATTTT.

This chain joins TRBV19 and TRBJ1-1; D is unclear. Trimming stripped 3 bases from V and 3 bases from J, with 11 bases between. CDR1 and CDR2 (germline): LNHDA, SQIVND (reference sequence). The CDR3 consists of 14 residues. CDR3 loop: CASSMLGPDTEAFF. The CDR3 DNA reads TGTGCCAGTAGTATGTTAGGCCCCGACACTGAAGCTTTCTTT.

The chain is built from TRBV10-3 and TRBJ2-5; D is ambiguous. The germline V and J ends were trimmed by 2 bases and 5 bases, with 6 bases remaining between them. The CDR3 has 12 amino acids. From germline, CDR1 is ENHRY and CDR2 SYGVKD. In DNA form, the CDR3 reads TGTGCCATCAGTGAGCCCTTGGAGACCCAGTACTTC. Amino acids: CAISEPLETQYF.

This rearrangement joins TRBV6-5 to TRBJ1-2; tentative D call: TRBD1 (6 bases). The V and J ends lost 3 bases and 3 bases respectively, with 14 bases between them. The CDR3 is 15 amino acids. Per germline, CDR1 MNHEY and CDR2 SVGAGI. The CDR3 is CASSYGRGRDYGYTF. In DNA, the CDR3 is TGTGCCAGCAGTTATGGCAGGGGCCGAGACTATGGCTACACCTTC.

This clonotype was found a few times. V gene TRBV2 combines with J gene TRBJ2-5, with D perhaps TRBD1 (6 bases). This CDR3 has 12 amino acids. Germline CDR1 is SNHLY and CDR2 is FYNNEI. Trimming left V 5 bases short and J 5 bases short, with 9 bases between. CDR3 residues: CASSPQGETQYF. The CDR3 DNA is TGTGCCAGCAGTCCTCAGGGGGAGACCCAGTACTTC. Looking up the rest from reference TRBV2 and TRBJ2-5 gives the full variable domain: EPEVTQTPSHQVTQMGQEVILRCVPISNHLYFYWYRQILGQKVEFLVSFYNNEISEKSEIFDDQFSVERPDGSNFTLKIRSTKLEDSAMYFCASSPQGETQYFGPGTRLLVL.

This clonotype has a handful of counts. V and J are TRBV12-3 or TRBV12-4 and TRBJ1-1, with no clear D. The CDR3 has 12 residues. The V gene lost 2 bases and the J gene lost 5 bases, with 6 bases spanning the gap. Written as DNA, the CDR3 is TGTGCCAGCAGTTTACTGGGGACTGAAGCTTTCTTT. Translating gives CASSLLGTEAFF.

This chain connects TRBV20-1 to TRBJ2-7; maybe TRBD1 (7 bases). Germline loops: CDR1 DFQATT, CDR2 SNEGSKA (reference sequence). CDR3 length: 16 amino acids. V gave up 1 base and J gave up 1 base, with 17 bases separating them. CDR3 residues: CSARAQNRGLSYEQYF. The CDR3 DNA reads as TGCAGTGCTAGAGCCCAGAACAGGGGACTGTCCTACGAGCAGTACTTC.

The V call is TRBV30, the J call TRBJ2-3; TRBD1 agrees at 8 bases. Per the germline V gene, CDR1 is GTSNPN and CDR2 is SVGIG (reference sequence). V shed 1 base, J shed 6 bases, and the junction held 9 bases outside the gene matches. The CDR3 runs 15 residues. This CDR3 reads CAWSDGRGPTDTQYF. The CDR3 DNA reads TGTGCCTGGAGTGATGGCAGGGGGCCCACGGATACGCAGTATTTT.

This chain links TRBV19 with TRBJ1-1; the match to TRBD1 covers 8 bases. The V gene's germline CDR1 is LNHDA and CDR2 SQIVND (reference sequence). The CDR3 totals 14 residues. J gave up 1 base and V 5 bases, and 3 bases lay outside the gene matches. The CDR3 sequence: CASSVTGENTEAFF. The CDR3 DNA follows: TGTGCCAGTAGTGTGACAGGGGAGAACACTGAAGCTTTCTTT. Variable domain in full (rest from reference TRBV19 and TRBJ1-1): DGGITQSPKYLFRKEGQNVTLSCEQNLNHDAMYWYRQDPGQGLRLIYYSQIVNDFQKGDIAEGYSVSREKKESFPLTVTSAQKNPTAFYLCASSVTGENTEAFFGQGTRLTVV.

The J gene is TRBJ2-2, the V gene TRBV19; D ambiguous. Germline assignment: CDR1 LNHDA and CDR2 SQIVND (reference sequence). The CDR3 has 15 residues. The V and J ends lost 5 bases and 2 bases respectively, with 12 bases between them. CDR3 nucleotide sequence: TGTGCCAGTAGTGTAGGTCTTCCTAACACCGGGGAGCTGTTTTTT. Translation: CASSVGLPNTGELFF.

The chain couples TRBV20-1 to TRBJ2-3; TRBD2 aligns across 9 bases. There are 15 residues in the CDR3. CDR1 is DFQATT and CDR2 is SNEGSKA in the germline V gene (reference sequence). Trimming cost V 3 bases and J 4 bases; bases outside gene matches: 8. The chain's CDR3 is CSASSGTSSADTQYF. As DNA, the CDR3 is TGCAGTGCTAGCTCCGGGACTAGCAGCGCAGATACGCAGTATTTT.

This chain joins TRBV4-3 and TRBJ1-5; 12 positions agree with TRBD1. The CDR3 runs to 21 residues. Trimming at V came to 2 bases and at J to 2 bases, leaving 16 bases not matched to a gene. Germline V lookup: CDR1 LGHNA, CDR2 YSLEER. Written as DNA, the CDR3 is TGCGCCAGCAGCCAATACCTTATGAGGGACAGGGGGCGACAGGGCAATCAGCCCCAGCATTTT. Translation: CASSQYLMRDRGRQGNQPQHF.

This chain uses TRBV18 with TRBJ2-7; 7 nucleotides match TRBD2. V gave up 0 bases and J gave up 3 bases; unmatched junction bases: 5. The germline V gene has CDR1 KGHSH and CDR2 LQKENI. The CDR3 contains 15 residues. In DNA form, the CDR3 reads TGTGCCAGCTCACCACCGGGAGGGGAGGGCTACGAGCAGTACTTC. It codes for CASSPPGGEGYEQYF.

V gene TRBV5-6 combines with J gene TRBJ1-1; D not certain. Trimming took off 7 bases at V and 4 bases at J, with 8 bases between the two ends. There are 11 residues in the CDR3. Germline CDR1 and CDR2: SGHDT and YYEEEE. The CDR3 DNA follows: TGTGCCAGCGGGGTCGGCACTGAAGCTTTCTTT. Protein product: CASGVGTEAFF.